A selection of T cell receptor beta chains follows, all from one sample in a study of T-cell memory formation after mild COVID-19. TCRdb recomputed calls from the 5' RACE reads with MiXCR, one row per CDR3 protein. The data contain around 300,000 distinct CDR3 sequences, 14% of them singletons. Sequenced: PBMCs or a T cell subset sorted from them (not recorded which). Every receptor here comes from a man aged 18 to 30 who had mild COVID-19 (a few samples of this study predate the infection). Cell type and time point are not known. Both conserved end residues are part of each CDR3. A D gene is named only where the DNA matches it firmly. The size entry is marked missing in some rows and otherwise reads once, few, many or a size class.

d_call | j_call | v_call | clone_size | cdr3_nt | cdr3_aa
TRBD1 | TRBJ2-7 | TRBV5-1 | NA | TGCGCCAGCAGCTTTGGGGGACAGGGTCGCGAGCAGTACTTC | CASSFGGQGREQYF
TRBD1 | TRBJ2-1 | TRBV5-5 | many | TGTGCCAGCAGACGGGACAGGTCTTACAATGAGCAGTTCTTC | CASRRDRSYNEQFF
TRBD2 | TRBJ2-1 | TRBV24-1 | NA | TGTGCCACCAGTGATGGGGACGGGACTAGCCAGGACAATGAGCAGTTCTTC | CATSDGDGTSQDNEQFF
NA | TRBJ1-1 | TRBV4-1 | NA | TGCGCCAGCAGCCAAGTATGGGGTACAGACGCTGAAGCTTTCTTT | CASSQVWGTDAEAFF
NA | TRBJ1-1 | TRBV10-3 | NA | TGTGCCATCAGTCGGGACAATGAAGCTTTCTTT | CAISRDNEAFF
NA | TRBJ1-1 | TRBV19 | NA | TGTGCCAGTAGTCGTCGCAGGAGGGACACTGAAGCTTTCTTT | CASSRRRRDTEAFF
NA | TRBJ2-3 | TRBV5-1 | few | TGCGCCAGCAGCTCCCGGACATACTCCACAGATACGCAGTATTTT | CASSSRTYSTDTQYF
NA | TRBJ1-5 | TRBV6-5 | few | TGTGCCAGCGGGTTTGGTCAGCCCCAGCATTTT | CASGFGQPQHF
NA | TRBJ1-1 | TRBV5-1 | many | TGCGCCAGCAGCGGGTCACTGAACACTGAAGCTTTCTTT | CASSGSLNTEAFF
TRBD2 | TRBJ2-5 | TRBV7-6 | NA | TGTGCCAGCAGCCTCTGGACTAGCGGGGGACAAGAGACCCAGTACTTC | CASSLWTSGGQETQYF
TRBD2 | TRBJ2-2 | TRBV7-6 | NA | TGTGCCAGCAGCCCCACTAGCGGACTCACCGGGGAGCTGTTTTTT | CASSPTSGLTGELFF
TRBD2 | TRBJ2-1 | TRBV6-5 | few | TGTGCCAGCAGTATGCTAGCGGGGGCCTACAATGAGCAGTTCTTC | CASSMLAGAYNEQFF
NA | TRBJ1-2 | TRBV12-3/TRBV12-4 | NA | TGTGCCAGCAGTTTAGCGCCGCACGGAGCATATTCAGATGGCTACACCTTC | CASSLAPHGAYSDGYTF
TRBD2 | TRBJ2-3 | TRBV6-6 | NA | TGTGCCAGCAGTTACGCGGGGGGGCTTACAGATACGCAGTATTTT | CASSYAGGLTDTQYF
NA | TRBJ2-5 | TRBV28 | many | TGTGCCAGCAGAGGACAGAGGGAGACCCAGTACTTC | CASRGQRETQYF
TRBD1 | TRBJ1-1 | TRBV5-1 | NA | TGCGCCAGCAGCCTCGGACAGGAACCTGAAGCTTTCTTT | CASSLGQEPEAFF
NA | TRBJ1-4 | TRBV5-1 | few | TGCGCCAGCAGCTTGGAGGTGGCGGAATATGAAAAACTGTTTTTT | CASSLEVAEYEKLFF
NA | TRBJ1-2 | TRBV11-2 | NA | TGTGCCAGCAGCTTAGAAGTATACAACTATGGCTACACCTTC | CASSLEVYNYGYTF
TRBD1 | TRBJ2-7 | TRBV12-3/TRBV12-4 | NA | TGTGCCAGCAGCGATCCTGCGACAGGGGTAGAGGAGCAGTACTTC | CASSDPATGVEEQYF
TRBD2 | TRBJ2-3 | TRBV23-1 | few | TGCGCCAGCAGTCAATCTCCAGGACTAGCCACAGATACGCAGTATTTT | CASSQSPGLATDTQYF
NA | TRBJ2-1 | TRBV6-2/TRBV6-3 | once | TGTGCCAGCAGTGAGGGGGGGAGCTACAATGAGCAGTTCTTC | CASSEGGSYNEQFF
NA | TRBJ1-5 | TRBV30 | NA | TGTGCCTGGAGTGTTAGCGCTAAGGGTACTTGGCAGCCCCAGCATTTT | CAWSVSAKGTWQPQHF
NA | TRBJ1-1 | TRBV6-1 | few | TGTGCCAGCAGGAGCTTGAACACTGAAGCTTTCTTT | CASRSLNTEAFF
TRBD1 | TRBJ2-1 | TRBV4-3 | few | TGCGCCAGCAGCCAGAAGACAGGGACCTACAATGAGCAGTTCTTC | CASSQKTGTYNEQFF
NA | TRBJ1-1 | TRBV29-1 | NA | TGCAGCGTTCAGGACTCCATGAACACTGAAGCTTTCTTT | CSVQDSMNTEAFF
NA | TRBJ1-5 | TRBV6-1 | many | TGTGCCAGCAGTGAAGGGGGCGCGTCCCTCTATAGCAATCAGCCCCAGCATTTT | CASSEGGASLYSNQPQHF